The 2 T cell receptor beta chains below come from one sample, sequenced in a study of T cell clones after liver transplantation. The table came from immunoSEQ multiplex PCR; TCRdb's copy has only in-frame clones and leaves some out. The sample has 25,000 to 35,000 clones, over 85% seen once. The source was CD8+ T cells from blood, collected 12 months after liver transplant. These receptors all stem from a human patient who received a liver transplant. Some T cells may be graft donor cells.

J is TRBJ1-1 and V is TRBV7-8, with D maybe TRBD1 (5 bases). V lost 5 bases, J lost 6 bases, and 19 bases lay in between. The CDR3 has 15 amino acids. Germline V gene data show CDR1 as SGHVS and CDR2 as FQNEAQ. The CDR3 loop is CASSTGTVLVPEAFF. As DNA, the CDR3 is TGTGCCAGCAGCACAGGTACGGTCTTGGTGCCTGAAGCTTTCTTT.

The V gene is TRBV7-3, the J gene TRBJ2-1, with TRBD1 matching over 8 bases. Germline assignment: CDR1 SGHTA and CDR2 FQGTGA. The CDR3 is 15 amino acids. With 5 bases clipped from V and 6 bases from J, the junction kept 9 bases outside the gene matches. The CDR3 here is CASSLSQTGVNEQFF. The CDR3 nucleotides read TGTGCCAGCAGCCTCAGCCAGACAGGGGTCAATGAGCAGTTCTTC.